This TCR beta chain came from a study of TET2 disruption in CD19-targeted CAR T cells (dated by TCRdb to 2017 to 2018). In terms of the full investigation: Sample numbers were set by the original clinical trial design and sample availability, with no additional inclusion criteria.

Study-wide conclusions, independent of this receptor: Conclusions about the CAR T cells of the patient were based on extensive analysis of a single subject.

Deep sequencing of the TCR beta chain was done using the immunoSEQ assay. From the authors' description of their analysis: Only productive TCR beta rearrangements were used to compute clonotype frequencies. This is the immuneACCESS table as TCRdb keeps it, with only in-frame sequences that have V and J called. A part of the clones is gone; compared with another copy, unresolved V genes explain less than half, and the rest is unexplained. V and J calls and clone size are as listed in that table; D and trimming were resolved from the DNA. The sample table holds more than 25,000 clones. The top ten clonotypes cover approximately 1.8% of the sample. From the cysteine through the phenylalanine, the CDR3 covers 16 amino acids. The DNA covers only part of the CDR3, 39 bases in frame from base 1. The germline V gene (reference sequence) supplies CDR1 DFQATT and CDR2 SNEGSKA. The treatment or condition label for this specimen denotes: autologous CTL019 cells: CD19 CAR with 4-1BB and CD3 zeta domains. TCR zeta and 4-1BB costimulatory signaling domains were built into the CD19 CAR. Leukapheresis was used to collect the T cells for CTL019 manufacturing from peripheral blood. The DNeasy Blood and Tissue Kit was used to extract genomic DNA from pre-infusion T cells, peripheral blood, or sorted post-infusion T cells.

For this clone: The specificity of this receptor is unknown. The CDR3 extends 3 residues past the end of the read, so its final part is completed from the germline J gene.

The receptor comes from a man between 65 and 79 years old with chronic lymphocytic leukemia. Recombination connected TRBV20-1 to TRBJ2-3, and 11 junction bases match TRBD1. This specimen was CD8- CAR+ T cells sorted from cultured blood T cells, taken for CD19 CAR T cell therapy. The cell subset or site label of this sample denotes: CD8-negative CAR-positive T cells from the infusion product. The sequenced part of the CDR3 DNA is TGCAGTGCTATCCAAGGGACAGGGGGGATCCAAGAGACG. It codes for CSAIQGTGGIQET. The CDR3, in full, reads CSAIQGTGGIQETQYF.